A selection of T cell receptor beta chains follows, all from one sample in a study of CD8 T cells in ankylosing spondylitis. MiXCR was run by TCRdb on the 5' RACE reads, yielding one entry per CDR3 protein. The sample carries 150,000 or so distinct CDR3 sequences, under 35% recorded once. The source material was synovial fluid, either unsorted or a sorted T cell fraction (not recorded which). Receptors were obtained from a male donor with ankylosing spondylitis. Both conserved end residues are part of each CDR3.

j_gene: TRBJ1-2
v_gene: TRBV2
CDR3aa: CASNKGGAYGYTF

j_gene: TRBJ1-5
v_gene: TRBV10-2
CDR3aa: CASRASNQPQHF

j_gene: TRBJ1-5
v_gene: TRBV29-1
CDR3aa: CSASDGTVNQPQHF

j_gene: TRBJ1-6
v_gene: TRBV19
CDR3aa: CASNPTGAMSPLHF

j_gene: TRBJ2-1
v_gene: TRBV20-1
CDR3aa: CSARDDLGSSYNEQFF

j_gene: TRBJ2-7
v_gene: TRBV18
CDR3aa: CASSPSSTPTYEQYF

j_gene: TRBJ2-5
v_gene: TRBV20-1
CDR3aa: CSARDPQGVQETQYF

j_gene: TRBJ2-2
v_gene: TRBV20-1
CDR3aa: CSARPQGAVGELFF

j_gene: TRBJ1-5
v_gene: TRBV18
CDR3aa: CASSPTQVSNQPQHF

j_gene: TRBJ2-1
v_gene: TRBV10-3
CDR3aa: CANGHTYNEQFF

j_gene: TRBJ1-1
v_gene: TRBV18
CDR3aa: CASSTAQRNTEAFF

j_gene: TRBJ2-2
v_gene: TRBV3-1
CDR3aa: CAAGRTGELFF

j_gene: TRBJ2-1
v_gene: TRBV20-1
CDR3aa: CSARLGTAYNEQFF

j_gene: TRBJ2-5
v_gene: TRBV29-1
CDR3aa: CSVGDSLKTQYF

j_gene: TRBJ2-5
v_gene: TRBV20-1
CDR3aa: CSAPTKPQETQYF

j_gene: TRBJ2-1
v_gene: TRBV20-1
CDR3aa: CSAGTPVRDNEQFF

j_gene: TRBJ2-6
v_gene: TRBV7-8
CDR3aa: CASSLQGRAHGANVLTF

j_gene: TRBJ1-1
v_gene: TRBV7-6
CDR3aa: CASSITNQNTEAFF